This TCR beta chain comes out of a study of sequential checkpoint blockade in melanoma. Study details: First-line arms were nivolumab then ipilimumab, or the reverse, randomized 1:1. Both treatment sequences were followed by maintenance nivolumab.

Germline V gene data show CDR1 as SQVTM and CDR2 as ANQGSEA. The CDR3 loop spans 11 amino acids. Deletions cut 7 bases from V and 7 bases from J, with 11 bases between. Treatment reported: randomized to nivolumab then ipilimumab (arm A) or the reverse (arm B). None of the patients previously received DNA-damaging chemotherapy. From thawed PBMCs, live CD3+CD8+ cells negative for CD19 and CD56 were sorted. Sequenced by immunoSEQ multiplex PCR; TCRdb stores in-frame clones only, minus some. The table lists about 20,000 clones, approximately 85% of them singletons, with about half in the top ten. This clonotype was sampled from a human donor with melanoma. This sample comprised CD8+ T cells sorted from blood (inferred from file names), obtained from a patient given nivolumab and ipilimumab in sequence. The rearrangement uses TRBV29-1 and TRBJ2-1, with D perhaps TRBD2 (5 bases). CDR3 nucleotides: TGCAGCGCAGTGGAGGTTAATGAGCAGTTCTTC. Protein sequence: CSAVEVNEQFF.